Reported below is one T cell receptor beta chain. What it binds is unknown. This record comes from a study of OX40 agonist ivuxolimab in advanced cancers. Study conclusions and caveats: The study found that CD8+ T cells averaged more expanded clones than CD4+.

Assay used: immunoSEQ multiplex PCR; TCRdb lists only in-frame clones, some missing. Here the sample spans 55,000 to 90,000 clones, approximately 80% being singletons. CDR1 and CDR2 from the germline V gene are MNHNY and SVGAGI (reference sequence). This CDR3 region has 14 residues. The germline V and J ends were trimmed by 2 bases and 11 bases, with 18 bases remaining between them. The gene calls are TRBV6-6 and TRBJ1-1; perhaps TRBD1 as D (6 bases). This TCR derives from an adult with an advanced solid tumor such as melanoma, head and neck, liver or kidney cancer. This specimen consisted of CD4+ or CD8+ T cells sorted from blood, obtained in a trial of the OX40 agonist ivuxolimab. The CDR3 coding sequence is TGTGCCAGCAGTTACACTTTCCCGGGGGCGGAGGCTTTCTTT. This codes for CASSYTFPGAEAFF.